Sequencing of this T cell receptor beta chain was carried out in a study of T cell clones after liver transplantation. Sequenced by immunoSEQ multiplex PCR; TCRdb stores in-frame clones only, minus some. The table records 77,000 or so clones, 80% of them present only once. The sequencing here drew on CD4+ T cells from blood, taken 12 months after liver transplant. This sequence was found in a human patient who received a liver transplant. Part of the T cells may come from the graft donor.

CDR3 loop: CAWNRANSNQPQHF. The CDR3 DNA reads TGTGCCTGGAACAGGGCTAATAGCAATCAGCCCCAGCATTTT. V gene TRBV30 combines with J gene TRBJ1-5; possible D gene TRBD1, 6 bases. In germline, CDR1 is GTSNPN, CDR2 SVGIG (reference sequence). This CDR3 has 14 amino acids. Trimming shortened V by 4 bases and J by 0 bases, and 10 bases separated the two germline ends.